This T cell receptor (beta chain) was identified during a study of T-cell memory formation after mild COVID-19. Study-wide results and limits: Pre-infection memory harbored some responding clones, suggesting cross-reactive memory joined.

Constant-segment-primed 5'RACE gave TCR alpha and TCR beta cDNA libraries with sample barcodes and UMIs. Via MiXCR, TCRdb re-called the 5' RACE reads, giving one row per CDR3 protein. Of 200,000 to 250,000 distinct CDR3 sequences in the sample, more than 8% were seen once. This clonotype has only a few counts. Its antigen is still unknown. Germline CDR1 reads SGHTA; CDR2 reads FQGNSA. The CDR3 sequence is 15 residues long. V was trimmed by 8 bases and J by 4 bases, leaving 20 bases between them. The sequenced material came from PBMCs or a T cell subset sorted from them (not recorded which). This clonotype was obtained from a man younger than 35 who had mild COVID-19 (a few samples of this study predate the infection). Cell type and time point are not known. The gene calls are TRBV7-2 and TRBJ1-2; D ambiguous. CDR3 DNA sequence: TGTGCCAGCGTCCCCGAATCCGTTGCGGGCTATGGCTACACCTTC. It specifies CASVPESVAGYGYTF.